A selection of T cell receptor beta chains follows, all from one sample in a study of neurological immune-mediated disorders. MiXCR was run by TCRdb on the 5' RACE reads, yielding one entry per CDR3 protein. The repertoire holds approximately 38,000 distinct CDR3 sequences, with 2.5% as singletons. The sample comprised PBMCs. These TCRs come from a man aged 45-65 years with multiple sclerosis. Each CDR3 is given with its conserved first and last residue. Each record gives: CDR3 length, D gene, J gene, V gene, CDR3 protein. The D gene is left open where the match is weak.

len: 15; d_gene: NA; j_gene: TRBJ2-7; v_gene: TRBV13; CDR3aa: CASSLGRRTPYEQYF
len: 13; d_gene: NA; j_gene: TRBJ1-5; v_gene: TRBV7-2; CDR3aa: CASSFSGYQPQHF
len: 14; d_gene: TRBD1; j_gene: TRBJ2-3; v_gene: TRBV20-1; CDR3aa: CSATLTGGPDTQYF
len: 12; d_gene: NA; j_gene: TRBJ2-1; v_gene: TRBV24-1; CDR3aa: CATSDQKNEQFF
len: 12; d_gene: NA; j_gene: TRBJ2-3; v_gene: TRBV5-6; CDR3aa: CASSLGVYTQYF
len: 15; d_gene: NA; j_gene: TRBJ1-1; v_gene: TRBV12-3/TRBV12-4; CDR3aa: CASSSMGSMNTEAFF
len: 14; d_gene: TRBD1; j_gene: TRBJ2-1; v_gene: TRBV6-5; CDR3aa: CASRPGGAYNEQFF
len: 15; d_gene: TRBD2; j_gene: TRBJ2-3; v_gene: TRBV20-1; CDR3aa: CSARDAGGGTDTQYF
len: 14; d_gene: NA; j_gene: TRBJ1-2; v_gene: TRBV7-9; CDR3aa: CASTDSRRSYGYTF
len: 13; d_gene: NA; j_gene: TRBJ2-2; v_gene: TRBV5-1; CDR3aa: CASSFQGTGELFF
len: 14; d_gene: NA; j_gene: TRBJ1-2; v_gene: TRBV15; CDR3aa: CATSARVSNYGYTF
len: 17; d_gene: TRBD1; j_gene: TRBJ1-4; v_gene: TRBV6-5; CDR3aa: CASSPGQGQIPEEKLFF
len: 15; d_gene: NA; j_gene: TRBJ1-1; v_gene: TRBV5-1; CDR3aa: CASSLGQGMNTEAFF
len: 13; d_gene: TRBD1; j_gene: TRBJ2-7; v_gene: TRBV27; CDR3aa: CASSLVGGPEQYF
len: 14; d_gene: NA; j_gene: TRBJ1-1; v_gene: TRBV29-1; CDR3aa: CSGGQSSMNTEAFF
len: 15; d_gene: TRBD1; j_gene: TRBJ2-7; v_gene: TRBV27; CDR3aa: CASSPGTGDPNEQYF
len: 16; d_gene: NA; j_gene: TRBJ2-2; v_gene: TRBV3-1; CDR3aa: CASSQERSSGHRELFF
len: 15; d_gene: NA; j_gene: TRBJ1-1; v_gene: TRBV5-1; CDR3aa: CASSLSLGSNTEAFF
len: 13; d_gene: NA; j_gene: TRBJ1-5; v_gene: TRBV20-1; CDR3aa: CSARWGADQPQNF
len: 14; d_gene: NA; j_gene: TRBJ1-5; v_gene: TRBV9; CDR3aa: CASSVGAGYQPQHF
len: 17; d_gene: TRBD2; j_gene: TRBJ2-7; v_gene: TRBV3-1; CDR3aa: CASSQNQPSGGAYEQYF
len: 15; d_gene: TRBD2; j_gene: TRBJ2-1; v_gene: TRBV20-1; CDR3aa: CSARVAGGSRYEQFF
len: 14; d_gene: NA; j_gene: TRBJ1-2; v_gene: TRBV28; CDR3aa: CASSFRAGRGGYTF
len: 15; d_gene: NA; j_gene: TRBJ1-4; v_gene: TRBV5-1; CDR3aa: CASSLVPGIGEKLFF
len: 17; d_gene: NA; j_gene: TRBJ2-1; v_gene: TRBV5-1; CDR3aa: CASSSTKASSIYNEQFF
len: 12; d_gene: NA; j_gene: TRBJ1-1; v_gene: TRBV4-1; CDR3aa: CASSQDRTGAFF
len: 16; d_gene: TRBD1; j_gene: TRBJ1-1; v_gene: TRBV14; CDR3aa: CASSLSRDRGGTEAFF
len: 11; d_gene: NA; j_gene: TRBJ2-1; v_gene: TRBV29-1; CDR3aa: CSVEFVGEQFF
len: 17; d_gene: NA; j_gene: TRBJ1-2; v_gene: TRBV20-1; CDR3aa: CSARITTGGYSLYGYTF
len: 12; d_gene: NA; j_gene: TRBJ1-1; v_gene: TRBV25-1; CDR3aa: CASSGRRAEAFF
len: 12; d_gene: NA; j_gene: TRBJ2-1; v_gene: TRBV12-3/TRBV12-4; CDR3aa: CASSFGKSEQFF
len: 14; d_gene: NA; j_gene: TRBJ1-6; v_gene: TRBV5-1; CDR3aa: CASSLDSTNSPLHF